The 2 T cell receptor beta chains presented below share a single source sample, sequenced in a study of sequential checkpoint blockade in melanoma. Only in-frame clones appear in the TCRdb table, and some are missing; sequencing was by immunoSEQ multiplex PCR. The sample has around 6,200 clones, roughly 26% seen once. Stated treatment: randomized to nivolumab then ipilimumab (arm A) or the reverse (arm B). Source: tumor tissue (inferred from file names), taken from a patient given nivolumab and ipilimumab in sequence. These receptor sequences come from a human donor with melanoma.

The chain combines TRBV30 with TRBJ1-2, with TRBD1 matching over 7 bases. CDR1 is GTSNPN, CDR2 SVGIG, per germline (reference sequence). CDR3 length: 12 residues. Germline trimming cut 0 bases from V and 7 bases from J; bases unmatched to any gene: 2. The CDR3 DNA reads TGTGCCTGGAGTGTAGGGGGCGGTGGCTACACCTTC. Its protein is CAWSVGGGGYTF.

Relative to its sample, this clone is medium-sized (0.01 to 0.1%). The rearrangement uses TRBV11-3 and TRBJ1-4, with 8 bases matching TRBD1. The CDR3 has 16 residues. Germline CDR1 reads SGHNT; CDR2 reads YENEEA. The junction had 6 bases not matched to a gene; V was cut back by 1 base and J by 5 bases. The chain's CDR3 is CASSLGIQGANEKLFF. CDR3 bases: TGTGCCAGCAGCTTAGGGATTCAGGGGGCAAATGAAAAACTGTTTTTT.